These T cell receptor beta chains were read from a single sample in a study of blood T cells in healthy people across ages. TCRdb reprocessed the 5' RACE reads via MiXCR and lists one record per CDR3 protein. The sample lists hundreds of thousands of distinct CDR3 sequences; about 48% were seen once. Source material: blood. These receptor sequences come from a man aged 25 to 45 in good health. The CDR3 runs from the conserved cysteine through the conserved F or W. D genes are given only for firm matches. A row's size may be missing; if present it is once, few, many or a size class.

V	D	size	J	CDR3	DNA
TRBV27	.	few	TRBJ1-2	CASSPKGGGYTF	TGTGCCAGCAGTCCAAAGGGGGGAGGCTACACCTTC
TRBV9	TRBD2	.	TRBJ2-3	CASSVIGLAGDQNTDTQYF	TGTGCCAGCAGCGTGATCGGACTAGCGGGGGATCAAAACACAGATACGCAGTATTTT
TRBV20-1	TRBD1	few	TRBJ1-2	CSGRPGQSSRGYTF	TGCAGTGGTAGGCCGGGACAGAGTAGCCGCGGCTACACCTTC
TRBV7-2	TRBD1	.	TRBJ1-1	CASSFGQAQTEAFF	TGTGCCAGCAGCTTTGGACAGGCTCAAACTGAAGCTTTCTTT
TRBV4-1	.	.	TRBJ1-4	CASSPPGRWEKLFF	TGCGCCAGCAGCCCCCCGGGGAGGTGGGAAAAACTGTTTTTT
TRBV20-1	.	.	TRBJ2-7	CSARDLRAENSYNEQYF	TGCAGTGCTAGAGATCTCCGGGCTGAGAACTCCTACAATGAGCAGTACTTC
TRBV20-1	TRBD2	.	TRBJ2-5	CSAAQPAGDQETQYF	TGCAGTGCAGCCCAGCCAGCGGGGGACCAAGAGACCCAGTACTTC
TRBV6-1	.	few	TRBJ2-3	CAGSQGDTQYF	TGTGCCGGCAGCCAAGGGGATACGCAGTATTTT
TRBV7-3	.	.	TRBJ2-1	CASSLVSGDEQFF	TGTGCCAGCAGCTTAGTGTCGGGCGATGAGCAGTTCTTC
TRBV5-6	.	.	TRBJ1-5	CASSLARERQPQHF	TGTGCCAGCAGCTTAGCCAGGGAGCGCCAGCCCCAGCATTTT
TRBV6-5	TRBD1	few	TRBJ1-4	CASSYSGGVGEKLFF	TGTGCCAGCAGTTATTCAGGGGGGGTTGGTGAAAAACTGTTTTTT
TRBV5-6	.	many	TRBJ2-7	CASLSQFSYEQYF	TGTGCCAGCCTCTCCCAATTCTCGTACGAGCAGTACTTC
TRBV6-4	.	.	TRBJ2-7	CTSSDRPFTGTDEQYF	TGTACCAGCAGTGACCGCCCCTTTACAGGGACGGATGAGCAGTACTTC
TRBV7-2	.	.	TRBJ2-5	CASSPTTASKETQYF	TGTGCCAGCAGCCCGACGACAGCGTCAAAAGAGACCCAGTACTTC
TRBV4-3	TRBD1	.	TRBJ2-7	CASSQDNRGYEQYF	TGCGCCAGCAGCCAAGATAACAGGGGGTACGAGCAGTACTTC
TRBV29-1	.	.	TRBJ1-4	CSVEVPAQNEKLFF	TGCAGCGTTGAAGTACCCGCCCAGAATGAAAAACTGTTTTTT
TRBV20-1	TRBD2	.	TRBJ2-4	CSARASSGGAIQYF	TGCAGTGCTAGAGCCTCTAGCGGGGGGGCAATTCAGTACTTC